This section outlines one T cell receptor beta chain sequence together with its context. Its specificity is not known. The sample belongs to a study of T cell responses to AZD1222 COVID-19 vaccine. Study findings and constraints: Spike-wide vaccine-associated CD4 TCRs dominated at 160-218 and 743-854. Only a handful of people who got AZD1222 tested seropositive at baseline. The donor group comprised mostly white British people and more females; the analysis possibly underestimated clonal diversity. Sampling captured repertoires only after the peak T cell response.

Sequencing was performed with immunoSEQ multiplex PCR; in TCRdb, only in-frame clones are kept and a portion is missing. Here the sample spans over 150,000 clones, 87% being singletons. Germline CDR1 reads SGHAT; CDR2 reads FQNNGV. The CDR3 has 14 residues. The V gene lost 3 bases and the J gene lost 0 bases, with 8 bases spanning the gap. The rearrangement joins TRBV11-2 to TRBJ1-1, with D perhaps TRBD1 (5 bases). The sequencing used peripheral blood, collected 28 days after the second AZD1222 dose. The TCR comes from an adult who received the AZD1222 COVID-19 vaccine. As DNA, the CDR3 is TGTGCCAGCAGCTTTGGGGGAATGAACACTGAAGCTTTCTTT. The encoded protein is CASSFGGMNTEAFF.